Listed here is a single T cell receptor beta chain. The same CDR3 also results from other DNA sequences found in this sample. The CDR3 is 13 amino acids. V was cut by 2 bases and J by 6 bases, with 9 bases left in between. From germline, CDR1 is MNHNY and CDR2 SVGAGI (reference sequence). Reverse transcribed after extraction, RNA yielded cDNA as the sequencing template. Method: immunoSEQ multiplex PCR; TCRdb's copy keeps in-frame clones and lacks some. The sample has hundreds of thousands of clones, under 70% seen once. It was from alopecia areata patients that lesional scalp punch biopsies and peripheral blood were collected. Separation by sorting yielded CD4+ and CD8+ T cells from PBMCs. The data are from a study of CD8+ T cells in alopecia areata. Looking at the study overall: Treated patients received oral tofacitinib, 5 to 10 mg twice daily.

The V call is TRBV6-6, the J call TRBJ2-3, with D perhaps matching TRBD2 (5 bases). This clonotype was obtained from a human donor with alopecia areata. Sequences were derived from CD4+ T cells sorted from blood, sampled at week 0. Here the CDR3 DNA reads TGTGCCAGCAGTTACCGGGGAGCGGATACGCAGTATTTT. This gives the protein CASSYRGADTQYF.